This T cell receptor beta chain derives from a study of T cells in Graves' hyperthyroidism and ophthalmopathy. On the study more broadly: Peripheral blood was collected at initial diagnosis, before any treatment. Study-level findings and limits: Stable hyperthyroidism was told apart from ophthalmopathy by a model built on 13 V-J features. The blood repertoire included most of the expanded thyroid clonotypes above 0.001.

Amplification targeted TCR beta CDR3 regions from RNA transcripts. An initial round of RT-PCR targeting the TCR CDR3 relied on the HTBI primer set. TCRdb itself ran the multiplex PCR reads through MiXCR, one entry per CDR3 protein. The table records 800,000 or so distinct CDR3 sequences, 35% to 40% of them present only once. Exclusion of a patient resulted from uncontrolled infection, other autoimmune disease, pregnancy or lactation. V lost 7 bases, J lost 2 bases, and 15 bases lay in between. This CDR3 is built from 14 residues. Per the germline V gene, CDR1 is SGHVS and CDR2 is FQNEAQ. About this clonotype: Antigen specificity is unknown.

The sequence was collected from a man aged 18 to 29 with Graves' hyperthyroidism. The sequenced sample consisted of blood. The chain carries TRBV7-8 and TRBJ2-7; maybe TRBD2 (5 bases). The CDR3: CASTQLRAAYEQYF. Written as DNA, the CDR3 is TGTGCCAGCACCCAGCTGAGGGCCGCCTACGAGCAGTACTTC.